The 20 T cell receptor beta chains reported below all come from one sample, sequenced in a study of blood T cell repertoires in COVID-19. TCRdb keeps only in-frame clones here, not all; method: immunoSEQ multiplex PCR. The table lists about 110,000 clones, 80% to 90% of them singletons, with roughly 2.5% in the top ten. Sequences were obtained from peripheral blood. The source is a human donor in a cohort sampled during active COVID-19.

This chain joins TRBV20-1 and TRBJ2-1; 9 positions agree with TRBD2. With V trimmed by 3 bases and J by 0 bases, 3 bases remained unmatched. Germline V gives CDR1 DFQATT, CDR2 SNEGSKA (reference sequence). The CDR3 runs to 15 residues. CDR3: CSASGRGGSYNEQFF. The CDR3 DNA reads as TGCAGTGCTAGTGGGCGGGGGGGCTCCTACAATGAGCAGTTCTTC.

This chain connects TRBV29-1 to TRBJ1-3, with D unclear. V dropped 2 bases and J dropped 4 bases, with 9 bases sitting between them. In germline, CDR1 is SQVTM, CDR2 ANQGSEA. CDR3 length equals 13 residues. The CDR3 loop reads CSVELVLGNTIYF. The CDR3 DNA reads TGCAGCGTTGAACTGGTACTCGGAAACACCATATATTTT.

This rearrangement joins TRBV7-3 to TRBJ2-4, with D perhaps TRBD1 (5 bases). Deletions cut 0 bases from V and 8 bases from J, with 8 bases between. Germline V lookup: CDR1 SGHTA, CDR2 FQGTGA. This CDR3 is 13 amino acids long. CDR3 sequence: CASSLTLGDIQYF. The DNA of the CDR3 is TGTGCCAGCAGCTTAACGCTAGGGGACATTCAGTACTTC.

The chain carries TRBV30 and TRBJ1-2; the match to TRBD1 covers 10 bases. This CDR3 spans 15 amino acids. J lost 5 bases, V lost 7 bases, and 13 bases had no gene match. Per germline, CDR1 GTSNPN and CDR2 SVGIG (reference sequence). DNA for the CDR3: TGTGCCTCCAAGACAGGGGGCATTTTTTTGTATGGCTACACCTTC. Translated, it gives CASKTGGIFLYGYTF. Variable domain in full (rest from reference TRBV30 and TRBJ1-2): SQTIHQWPATLVQPVGSPLSLECTVEGTSNPNLYWYRQAAGRGLQLLFYSVGIGQISSEVPQNLSASRPQDRQFILSSKKLLLSDSGFYLCASKTGGIFLYGYTFGSGTRLTVV.

This clone was observed once. The chain carries TRBV6-5 and TRBJ1-1; possible D gene TRBD1, 5 bases. Trimming took 0 bases from V and 7 from J, leaving 12 bases between them. The CDR3 totals 14 residues. Germline V gene lookup returns CDR1 MNHEY and CDR2 SVGAGI. In DNA form, the CDR3 reads TGTGCCAGCAGTTACTCGGGGGGATCCAGTGAAGCTTTCTTT. Translated: CASSYSGGSSEAFF.

In this sample, this clone turned up once. CDR3 nucleotides: TGTGCCAGTCAGGGCTTCTCCTACAATGAGCAGTTCTTC. Its protein product is CASQGFSYNEQFF. The chain uses TRBV3-1 (or the pseudogene TRBV3-2) and TRBJ2-1; possibly TRBD1 for D (5 bases). Per the germline V gene, CDR1 is LGHDT and CDR2 is YNNKEL (reference sequence). The CDR3 sequence is 13 residues long. The ends were cut back, 9 bases at V and 0 bases at J, with 9 bases in the middle.

The V gene is TRBV19, the J gene TRBJ2-4; the match to TRBD2 covers 11 bases. The CDR3 sequence is 16 residues long. Germline-derived CDR1 and CDR2 are LNHDA and SQIVND (reference sequence). Trimming cost V 5 bases and J 5 bases; bases outside gene matches: 8. The CDR3 is CASSRVAGGPENIQYF. CDR3 sequence (DNA): TGTGCCAGTAGTCGGGTAGCGGGAGGGCCCGAAAACATTCAGTACTTC.

The chain combines TRBV6-5 with TRBJ1-1; 7 bases match TRBD1. CDR1 is MNHEY, CDR2 SVGAGI, per germline. The CDR3 spans 15 residues. Trimming cost V 11 bases and J 2 bases; bases outside gene matches: 14. The CDR3 region has the DNA TGTGCCGGAAAAGGGGGCCCGTACAGAAACACTGAAGCTTTCTTT. It codes for CAGKGGPYRNTEAFF.

This sequence joins TRBV7-6 and TRBJ2-1; D gene ambiguous. Trimming removed 6 bases at V and 6 bases at J, with 6 bases between. The CDR3 loop spans 11 amino acids. Germline values: CDR1 SGHVS, CDR2 FNYEAQ. The CDR3 coding sequence is TGTGCCAGCAGGACGGGCAATGAGCAGTTCTTC. Translated: CASRTGNEQFF. Combining the CDR3 with reference TRBV7-6 and TRBJ2-1 gives the whole variable domain GAGVSQSPRYKVTKRGQDVALRCDPISGHVSLYWYRQALGQGPEFLTYFNYEAQQDKSGLPNDRFSAERPEGSISTLTIQRTEQRDSAMYRCASRTGNEQFFGPGTRLTVL.

The V call is TRBV7-2, the J call TRBJ1-1, with D possibly being TRBD1 (5 bases). This CDR3 region has 15 residues. Germline assignment: CDR1 SGHTA and CDR2 FQGNSA. V was pared by 1 base and J by 8 bases, with 17 bases between. In DNA, the CDR3 is TGTGCCAGCAGCTTAGTAATAACTGGCAGGACAGAAGCTTTCTTT. Translated: CASSLVITGRTEAFF.

V and J are TRBV6-6 and TRBJ2-3, with 7 nucleotides matching TRBD2. The CDR3 length is 15 residues. Germline CDR1 is MNHNY and CDR2 is SVGAGI (reference sequence). V lost 7 bases to trimming and J lost 3 bases; unmatched junction nucleotides: 10. This CDR3 is CASTLPAGWTDTQYF. The CDR3 nucleotides read TGTGCCAGCACTTTACCAGCGGGGTGGACAGATACGCAGTATTTT.

The V call is TRBV5-1, the J call TRBJ2-2, with a weak D call TRBD1 (6 bases). The V end lost 0 bases, the J end lost 1 base, and 10 bases lay between the germline ends. The CDR3 contains 16 residues. The germline CDR1 and CDR2 sequences are SGHRS and YFSETQ. In nucleotides, the CDR3 is TGCGCCAGCAGCTTGGCCGGACAGAGGAACACCGGGGAGCTGTTTTTT. This sequence encodes CASSLAGQRNTGELFF. The full variable domain, rest sourced from reference TRBV5-1 and TRBJ2-2, is KAGVTQTPRYLIKTRGQQVTLSCSPISGHRSVSWYQQTPGQGLQFLFEYFSETQRNKGNFPGRFSGRQFSNSRSEMNVSTLELGDSALYLCASSLAGQRNTGELFFGEGSRLTVL.

The rearrangement joins TRBV24-1 to TRBJ2-1, with a tentative D call TRBD2 (7 bases). The germline V gene encodes CDR1 KGHDR and CDR2 SFDVKD. V was clipped by 0 bases and J by 5 bases, with 13 bases between them. The CDR3 is made up of 16 amino acids. CDR3 in DNA: TGTGCCACCAGTGATTTGGGGGGGGCCCTGGACAATGAGCAGTTCTTC. This encodes CATSDLGGALDNEQFF.

V and J are TRBV7-8 and TRBJ1-2, with 7 bases matching TRBD1. Germline assignment: CDR1 SGHVS and CDR2 FQNEAQ. The CDR3 has 18 residues. J was trimmed by 5 bases and V by 5 bases; bases with no gene match: 20. The CDR3 spells CASSAETGISFGLYGYTF. CDR3 coding DNA: TGTGCCAGCAGCGCAGAGACAGGGATAAGTTTCGGGTTATATGGCTACACCTTC. Supplemented by reference TRBV7-8 and TRBJ1-2, the full variable domain reads GAGVSQSPRYKVAKRGQDVALRCDPISGHVSLFWYQQALGQGPEFLTYFQNEAQLDKSGLPSDRFFAERPEGSVSTLKIQRTQQEDSAVYLCASSAETGISFGLYGYTFGSGTRLTVV.

The gene calls are TRBV4-1 and TRBJ2-3, with 9 nucleotides matching TRBD1. V lost 3 bases and J lost 5; bases outside the gene matches: 12. Germline loops: CDR1 MGHRA, CDR2 YSYEKL. The CDR3 consists of 17 residues. The CDR3 region is CASSHPGSGTGLDTQYF. CDR3 in DNA: TGCGCCAGCAGCCACCCAGGCTCCGGGACAGGGTTAGATACGCAGTATTTT.

This chain connects TRBV5-1 to TRBJ1-1; TRBD1 matches at 12 bases. CDR3 length equals 16 residues. Germline V gene lookup returns CDR1 SGHRS and CDR2 YFSETQ. The V gene end was trimmed by 3 bases and the J gene end by 4 bases; junction bases not matched to a gene: 7. The CDR3, as DNA: TGCGCCAGCAGCTCCGGGACAGGGGGCCTGGGCACTGAAGCTTTCTTT. Translating gives CASSSGTGGLGTEAFF.

There are a few counts of this clone. The chain links TRBV30 to TRBJ1-6, with a tentative D call TRBD1 (6 bases). The CDR3 runs 17 residues. Germline CDR1 GTSNPN, CDR2 SVGIG (reference sequence). V gave up 4 bases and J gave up 0 bases, with 16 bases separating them. Written as DNA, the CDR3 is TGTGCCTGGAAGGGGGTTCGTGGGAGCTCCTATAATTCACCCCTCCACTTT. This encodes CAWKGVRGSSYNSPLHF.

V gene TRBV27 combines with J gene TRBJ1-2; weak D call: TRBD1 (6 bases). Germline CDR1 and CDR2: MNHEY and SMNVEV (reference sequence). The CDR3 is made up of 15 amino acids. Trimming shortened V by 3 bases and J by 1 base, and 12 bases separated the two germline ends. In DNA form, the CDR3 reads TGTGCCAGCAGTTTGGAAGGCAGGGGTAACTATGGCTACACCTTC. Its protein is CASSLEGRGNYGYTF.

The chain recombines TRBV6-1 with TRBJ1-2; 7 bases map to TRBD1. Germline V gene sequence: CDR1 MNHNS, CDR2 SASEGT. The J segment lost 5 bases and the V segment lost 1 base, leaving 4 bases of the junction unmatched. The CDR3 has 14 amino acids. The CDR3 loop is CASSEEPGGYGYTF. CDR3 nucleotides: TGTGCCAGCAGTGAAGAGCCAGGGGGGTATGGCTACACCTTC.

The chain is built from TRBV5-6 and TRBJ2-3; 11 bases fit TRBD2. There are 16 residues in the CDR3. V gave up 4 bases and J gave up 0 bases; unmatched junction bases: 4. The germline V gene encodes CDR1 SGHDT and CDR2 YYEEEE. CDR3 sequence: CASSQGLAVSTDTQYF. The CDR3 nucleotides are TGTGCCAGCAGCCAGGGACTAGCGGTGAGCACAGATACGCAGTATTTT.